In this sample, the clone carrying this T cell receptor (beta chain) is medium-sized (0.01 to 0.1%). What it recognizes is unknown. The data belong to a study of spatial heterogeneity in lung cancer. Study background: Counts of TCR transcripts in tumor regions correlated strongly with a matched bulk RNA-seq T cell module score.

Germline V gene lookup returns CDR1 MNHEY and CDR2 SVGAGI. V dropped 5 bases and J dropped 2 bases, with 15 bases sitting between them. This CDR3 has 15 residues. Regarding time point: sample taken at primary tumor resection. Unsorted samples of tumor, nontumor lung or frozen PBMC had their whole RNA sequenced. TCRdb analysed the 5' RACE reads with MiXCR anew, one entry per CDR3 protein. Of a few thousand distinct CDR3 sequences in the sample, approximately 15% were seen once. Whole-study results and caveats: The number of expanded tumor alpha and beta chains correlated with mutation number. Nonsynonymous mutations, ubiquitous and regional, were tracked respectively by counts of ubiquitous and regional expanded TCRs.

The TCR originated in a male donor with early-stage non-small cell lung cancer. V is TRBV6-5 and J is TRBJ2-5, with D perhaps matching TRBD1 (6 bases). The input for sequencing was lung tumor tissue, taken at surgery. CDR3 protein: CASSPSRQVQETQYF. The CDR3 DNA reads TGTGCCAGCAGTCCCTCCCGACAGGTTCAAGAGACCCAGTACTTC.